Sequencing of this T cell receptor (beta chain) was carried out in a study of technical replicates of blood from a handful of donors. Here immunoSEQ multiplex PCR was the method, and the copy in TCRdb shows in-frame clones only, minus some. This sample has 100,000 or so clones, with around 96% found just once. The CDR3 is made up of 15 amino acids. The V end lost 1 base, the J end lost 1 base, and 11 bases lay between the germline ends. CDR1 and CDR2 (germline): SGHAT, FQNNGV. V is TRBV11-2 and J is TRBJ2-7; D perhaps matches TRBD2 (5 bases). The sample comprised T cells isolated from PBMCs. The source of this sequence is a human donor in good health. The DNA for the CDR3 is TGTGCCAGCAGCTTAGTGGCGGGTATATCCTACGAGCAGTACTTC. This sequence encodes CASSLVAGISYEQYF.